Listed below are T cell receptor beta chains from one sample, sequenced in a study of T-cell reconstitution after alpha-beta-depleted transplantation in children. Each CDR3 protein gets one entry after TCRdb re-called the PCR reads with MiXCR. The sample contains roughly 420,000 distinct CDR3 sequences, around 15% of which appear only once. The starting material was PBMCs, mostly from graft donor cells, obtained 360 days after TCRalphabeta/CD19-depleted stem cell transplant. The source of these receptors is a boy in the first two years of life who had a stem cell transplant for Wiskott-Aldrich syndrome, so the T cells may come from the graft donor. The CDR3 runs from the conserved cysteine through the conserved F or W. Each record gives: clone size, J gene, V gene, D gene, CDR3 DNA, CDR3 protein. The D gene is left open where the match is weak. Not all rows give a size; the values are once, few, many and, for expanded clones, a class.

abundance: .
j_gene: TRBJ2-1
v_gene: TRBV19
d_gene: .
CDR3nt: TGTGCCATTGAAGACAGGACCAATGAGCAGTTCTTC
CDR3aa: CAIEDRTNEQFF

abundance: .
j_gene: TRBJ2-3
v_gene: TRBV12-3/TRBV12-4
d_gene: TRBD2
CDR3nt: TGTGCCAGCAGTTTGAGCGGGAGAGGGCCGGATACGCAGTATTTT
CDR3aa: CASSLSGRGPDTQYF

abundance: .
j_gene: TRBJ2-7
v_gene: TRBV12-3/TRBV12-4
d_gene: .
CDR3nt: TGTGCCAGCAGGTACCAGGACCAAGGCAAGTACGAGCAGTACTTC
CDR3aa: CASRYQDQGKYEQYF

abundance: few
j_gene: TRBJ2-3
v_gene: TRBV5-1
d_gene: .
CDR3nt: TGCGCCAGCAGCTTGGCGAGACCCGGGGATACGCAGTATTTT
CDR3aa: CASSLARPGDTQYF

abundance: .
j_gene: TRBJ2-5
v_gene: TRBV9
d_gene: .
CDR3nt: TGTGCCAGCAGCGTAGGAGTGGGAGGTTCGGTTGGGATACAAGAGACCCAGTACTTC
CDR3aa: CASSVGVGGSVGIQETQYF

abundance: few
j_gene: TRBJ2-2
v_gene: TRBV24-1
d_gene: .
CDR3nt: TGTGCCACCAGTGATTTGGAGGCGGGGTCCCCCGGGGAGCTGTTTTTT
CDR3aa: CATSDLEAGSPGELFF

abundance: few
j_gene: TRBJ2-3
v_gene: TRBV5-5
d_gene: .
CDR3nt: TGTGCCAGCAGTACGCTTCTCCGAGATACGCAGTATTTT
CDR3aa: CASSTLLRDTQYF

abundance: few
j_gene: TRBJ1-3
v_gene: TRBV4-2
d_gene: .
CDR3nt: TGTGCCAGCAGCCAACAGGGCAGCGGAAACACCATATATTTT
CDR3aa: CASSQQGSGNTIYF

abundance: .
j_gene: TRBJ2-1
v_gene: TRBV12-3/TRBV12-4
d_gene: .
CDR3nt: TGTGCCAGCAATTCTGGTTCCTACAATGAGCAGTTCTTC
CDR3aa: CASNSGSYNEQFF

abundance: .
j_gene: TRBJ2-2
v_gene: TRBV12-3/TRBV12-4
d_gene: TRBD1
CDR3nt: TGTGCCAGCAGTTCGTCACAGGGGATCGGGGAGCTGTTTTTT
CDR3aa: CASSSSQGIGELFF

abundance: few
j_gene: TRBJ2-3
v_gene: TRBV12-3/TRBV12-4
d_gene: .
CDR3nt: TGTGCCAGCAGTTCCCCCCCAGGGAGAAAGACGCAGTATTTT
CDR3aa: CASSSPPGRKTQYF

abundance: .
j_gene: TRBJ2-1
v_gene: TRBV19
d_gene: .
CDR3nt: TGTGCCAGTAGTCGAACAAGGAATGAGCAGTTCTTC
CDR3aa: CASSRTRNEQFF

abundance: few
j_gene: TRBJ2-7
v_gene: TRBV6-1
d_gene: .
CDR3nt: TGTGCCAGCAGGGGGCAGGCTCTCTCCTACGAGCAGTACTTC
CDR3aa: CASRGQALSYEQYF

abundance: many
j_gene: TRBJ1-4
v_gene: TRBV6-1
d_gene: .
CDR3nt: TGTGCCAGCACCACGGCCCGGCCGACAACTAATGAAAAACTGTTTTTT
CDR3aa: CASTTARPTTNEKLFF

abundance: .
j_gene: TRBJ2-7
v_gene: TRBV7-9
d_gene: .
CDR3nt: TGTGCCAGCACCAAAGGAGCAGGGGTCGGCTCCTACGAGCAGTACTTC
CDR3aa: CASTKGAGVGSYEQYF

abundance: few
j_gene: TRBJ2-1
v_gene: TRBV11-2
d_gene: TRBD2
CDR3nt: TGTGCCAGCAGCTTAGTCCTAGCGGGAGGGACAATGAAGCAGTTCTTC
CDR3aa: CASSLVLAGGTMKQFF

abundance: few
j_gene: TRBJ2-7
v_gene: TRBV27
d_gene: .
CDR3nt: TGTGCCAGCGCCCGACAGGTTTCCGGCCCCTACGAGCAGTACTTC
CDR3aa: CASARQVSGPYEQYF

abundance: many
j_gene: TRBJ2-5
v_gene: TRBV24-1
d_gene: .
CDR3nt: TGTGCCACCAGTGATTTGCCGCCAACGGAGACCCAGTACTTC
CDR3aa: CATSDLPPTETQYF

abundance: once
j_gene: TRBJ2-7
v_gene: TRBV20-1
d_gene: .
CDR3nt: TGCAGTGCGAGTGAGATTCTACCCATTTACGAGCAGTACTTC
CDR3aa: CSASEILPIYEQYF

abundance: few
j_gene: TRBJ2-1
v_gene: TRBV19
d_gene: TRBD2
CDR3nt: TGTGCCAGTAGTATACTAGCGGGAGGGTTGGGTTACAATGAGCAGTTCTTC
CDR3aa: CASSILAGGLGYNEQFF

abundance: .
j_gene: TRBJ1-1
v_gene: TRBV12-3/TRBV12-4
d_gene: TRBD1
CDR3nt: TGTGCCAGCAGTCCCTTGCAGGGGGCTGAAGCTTTCTTT
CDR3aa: CASSPLQGAEAFF

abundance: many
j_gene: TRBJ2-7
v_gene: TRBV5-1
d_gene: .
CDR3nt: TGCGCCAGCAGCTTCGACAGTTACGAGCAGTACTTC
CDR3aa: CASSFDSYEQYF

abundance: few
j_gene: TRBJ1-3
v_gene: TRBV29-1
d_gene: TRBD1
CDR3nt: TGCAGCGTTGGCGCAGGGGGCTTGAACACCATATATTTT
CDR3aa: CSVGAGGLNTIYF

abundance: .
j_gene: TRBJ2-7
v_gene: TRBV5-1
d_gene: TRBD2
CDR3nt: TGCGCCAGCAGCTCGCCCCTAGCGGGGGGGCTGTACGAGCAGTACTTC
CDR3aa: CASSSPLAGGLYEQYF

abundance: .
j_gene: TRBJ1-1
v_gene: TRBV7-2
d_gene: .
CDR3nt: TGTGCCAGCAGCCCTATAGGCGGGTTGAACACTGAAGCTTTCTTT
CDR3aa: CASSPIGGLNTEAFF

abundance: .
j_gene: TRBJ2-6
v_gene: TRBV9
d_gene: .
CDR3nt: TGTGCCAGCAGCGAATACGGGACACCCCTCTCTGGGGCCAACGTCCTGACTTTC
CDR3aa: CASSEYGTPLSGANVLTF

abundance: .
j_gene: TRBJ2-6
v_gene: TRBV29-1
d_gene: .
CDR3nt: TGCAGCGTTGACACACGGGGTTCTGGGGCCAACGTCCTGACTTTC
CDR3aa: CSVDTRGSGANVLTF

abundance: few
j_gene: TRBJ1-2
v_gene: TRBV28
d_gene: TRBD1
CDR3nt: TGTGCCAGCAGCCCTACAGGGGGTTGGGGCTATGGCTACACCTTC
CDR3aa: CASSPTGGWGYGYTF

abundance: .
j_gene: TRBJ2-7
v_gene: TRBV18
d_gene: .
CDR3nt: TGTGCCAGCTCACCACGGGACGGTCCCTACGAGCAGTACTTC
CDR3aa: CASSPRDGPYEQYF

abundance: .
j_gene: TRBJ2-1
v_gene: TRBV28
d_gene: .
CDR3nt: TGTGCCAGCAGTTTATTCGGGTGGAGGGGGCCGGGATACAATGAGCAGTTCTTC
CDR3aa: CASSLFGWRGPGYNEQFF

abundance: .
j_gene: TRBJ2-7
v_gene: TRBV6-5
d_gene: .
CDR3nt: TGTGCCAGCAGTTACCGACAGGCCAGCCCCTACGAGCAGTACTTC
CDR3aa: CASSYRQASPYEQYF

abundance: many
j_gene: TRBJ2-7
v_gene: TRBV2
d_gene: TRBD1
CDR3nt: TGTGCCAGCACCGAGGCTTCGACAGGGGATGAGCAGTACTTC
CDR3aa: CASTEASTGDEQYF

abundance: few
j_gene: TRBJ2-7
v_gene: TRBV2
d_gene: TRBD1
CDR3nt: TGTGCCAGCAGCCTCGACAGGGGGCGCGAGCAGTACTTC
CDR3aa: CASSLDRGREQYF

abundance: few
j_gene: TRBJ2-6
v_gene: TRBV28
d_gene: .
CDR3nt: TGTGCCACGTTAGGAGGGGCTTGGCGTCTCTCTGGGGCCAACGTCCTGACTTTC
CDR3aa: CATLGGAWRLSGANVLTF

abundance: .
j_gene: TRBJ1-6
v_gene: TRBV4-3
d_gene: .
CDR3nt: TGCGCCAGCAGCCAAGAGGTCGGCCATAATTCACCCCTCCACTTT
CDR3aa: CASSQEVGHNSPLHF

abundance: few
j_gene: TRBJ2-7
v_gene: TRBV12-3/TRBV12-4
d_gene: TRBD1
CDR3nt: TGTGCCAGCAGTTTAGCGCCCCTGGGACAGGCGGGCTCCTACGAGCAGTACTTC
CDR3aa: CASSLAPLGQAGSYEQYF

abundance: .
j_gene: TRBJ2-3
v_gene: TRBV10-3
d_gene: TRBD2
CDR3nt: TGTGCCATCAAACGAGCGGGATACACAGATACGCAGTATTTT
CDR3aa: CAIKRAGYTDTQYF

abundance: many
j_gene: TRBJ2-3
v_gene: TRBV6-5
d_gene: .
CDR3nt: TGTGCCAGCAGTTACGTCGGGACAGATACGCAGTATTTT
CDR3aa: CASSYVGTDTQYF

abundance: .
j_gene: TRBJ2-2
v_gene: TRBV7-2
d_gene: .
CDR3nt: TGTGCCAGCAGCAGAACGAGGGGTACCGGGGAGCTGTTTTTT
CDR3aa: CASSRTRGTGELFF

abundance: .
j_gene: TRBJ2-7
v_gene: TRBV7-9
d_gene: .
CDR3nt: TGTGCCAGCAGCTTAGTCGGGGGGCCCCAAACCTACGAGCAGTACTTC
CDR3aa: CASSLVGGPQTYEQYF

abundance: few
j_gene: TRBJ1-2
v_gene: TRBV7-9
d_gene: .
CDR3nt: TGTGCCAGCAGCTTATGGGGGGACACCAAGGGCTATGGCTACACCTTC
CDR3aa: CASSLWGDTKGYGYTF

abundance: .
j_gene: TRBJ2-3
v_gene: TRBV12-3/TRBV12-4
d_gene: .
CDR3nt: TGTGCCAGCAGACCCCGACCGCCAGATACGCAGTATTTT
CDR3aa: CASRPRPPDTQYF